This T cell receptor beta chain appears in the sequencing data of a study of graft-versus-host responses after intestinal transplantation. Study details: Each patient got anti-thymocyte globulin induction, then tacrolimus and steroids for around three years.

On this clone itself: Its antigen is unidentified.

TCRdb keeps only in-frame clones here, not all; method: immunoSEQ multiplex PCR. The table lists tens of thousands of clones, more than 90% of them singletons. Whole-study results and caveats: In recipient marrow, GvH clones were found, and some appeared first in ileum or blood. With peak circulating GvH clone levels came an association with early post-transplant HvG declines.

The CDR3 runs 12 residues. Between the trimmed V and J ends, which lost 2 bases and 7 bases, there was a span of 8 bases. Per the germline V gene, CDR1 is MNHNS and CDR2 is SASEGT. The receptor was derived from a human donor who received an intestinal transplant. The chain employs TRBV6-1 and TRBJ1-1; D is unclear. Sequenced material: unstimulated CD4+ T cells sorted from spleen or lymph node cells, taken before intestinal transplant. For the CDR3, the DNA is TGTGCCAGCAGTGAACGGAGGGTTGAAGCTTTCTTT. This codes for CASSERRVEAFF.